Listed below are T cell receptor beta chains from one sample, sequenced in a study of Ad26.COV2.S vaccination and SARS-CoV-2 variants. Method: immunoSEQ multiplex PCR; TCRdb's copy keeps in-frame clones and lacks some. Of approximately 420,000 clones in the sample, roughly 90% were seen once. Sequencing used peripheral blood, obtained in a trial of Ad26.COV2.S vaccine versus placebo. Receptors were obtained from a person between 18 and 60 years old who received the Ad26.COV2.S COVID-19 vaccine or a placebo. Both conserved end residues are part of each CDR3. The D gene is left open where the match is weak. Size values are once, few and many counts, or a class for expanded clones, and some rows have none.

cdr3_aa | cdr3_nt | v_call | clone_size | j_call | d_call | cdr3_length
CASSPGQGGPYEQYF | TGCGCCAGCAGCCCAGGACAGGGAGGCCCCTACGAGCAGTACTTC | TRBV4-1 | NA | TRBJ2-7 | TRBD1 | 15
CASSEDGLGRVGTEAFF | TGTGCCAGCAGTGAAGACGGTTTGGGCAGGGTAGGCACTGAAGCTTTCTTT | TRBV6-1 | NA | TRBJ1-1 | NA | 17
CASRGGGAITGELFF | TGTGCCAGCAGAGGCGGGGGGGCCATCACCGGGGAGCTGTTTTTT | TRBV7-2 | NA | TRBJ2-2 | TRBD2 | 15
CASSLAGTGYEQYF | TGTGCCAGCAGCTTAGCAGGGACAGGATACGAGCAGTACTTC | TRBV7-6 | few | TRBJ2-7 | TRBD1 | 14
CASSLPVALSNQPQHF | TGTGCCAGCAGTTTACCAGTGGCGCTTAGCAATCAGCCCCAGCATTTT | TRBV28 | few | TRBJ1-5 | NA | 16
CASSRTSGGAYEQYF | TGTGCCAGCAGTAGGACTAGCGGGGGGGCCTACGAGCAGTACTTC | TRBV6-5 | NA | TRBJ2-7 | TRBD2 | 15
CASSGTGDYNEQFF | TGTGCCAGCAGCGGGACAGGAGATTACAATGAGCAGTTCTTC | TRBV6-2/TRBV6-3 | NA | TRBJ2-1 | TRBD1 | 14
CASSLPGTGNEQYF | TGCGCCAGCAGTCTCCCCGGGACAGGGAACGAGCAGTACTTC | TRBV10-1 | NA | TRBJ2-7 | TRBD1 | 14
CAWNTGTGGYEQFF | TGTGCCTGGAATACCGGGACAGGGGGCTATGAGCAGTTCTTC | TRBV30 | NA | TRBJ2-1 | TRBD1 | 14
CASSSSHRGIDYGYTF | TGTGCCAGCAGCTCCAGCCACAGGGGGATAGACTATGGCTACACCTTC | TRBV5-4 | NA | TRBJ1-2 | TRBD1 | 16
CASSTKTGGTEAFF | TGCGCCAGCAGCACCAAAACAGGGGGCACTGAAGCTTTCTTT | TRBV5-1 | NA | TRBJ1-1 | TRBD1 | 14
CASSQEIAGSSGYTF | TGCGCCAGCAGCCAAGAGATTGCCGGGTCAAGTGGCTACACCTTC | TRBV4-1 | NA | TRBJ1-2 | NA | 15
CASSVWGGETQYF | TGTGCCAGCAGTGTGTGGGGGGGGGAGACCCAGTACTTC | TRBV2 | NA | TRBJ2-5 | TRBD2 | 13
CASSVGPPGAGYTF | TGTGCCAGCAGCGTAGGTCCCCCAGGGGCCGGCTACACCTTC | TRBV9 | NA | TRBJ1-2 | NA | 14
CASSKRQGALNYGYTF | TGTGCCAGCAGCAAGAGACAGGGGGCCCTTAACTATGGCTACACCTTC | TRBV6-6 | NA | TRBJ1-2 | TRBD1 | 16
CASSAGTGYEQYF | TGTGCCAGCAGCGCCGGGACAGGCTACGAGCAGTACTTC | TRBV11-1 | NA | TRBJ2-7 | TRBD1 | 13
CASSPGGTGELFF | TGTGCCAGCTCACCTGGGGGAACCGGGGAGCTGTTTTTT | TRBV18 | NA | TRBJ2-2 | NA | 13
CASRAGTGELFF | TGCGCCAGCAGGGCGGGCACCGGGGAGCTGTTTTTT | TRBV10-2 | NA | TRBJ2-2 | NA | 12
CASSLGGSTEAFF | TGTGCCAGCAGTTTAGGGGGGAGCACTGAAGCTTTCTTT | TRBV27 | NA | TRBJ1-1 | NA | 13
CASSQDIYRGYEQYF | TGTGCCAGCAGCCAAGATATATACAGGGGCTACGAGCAGTACTTC | TRBV14 | NA | TRBJ2-7 | TRBD1 | 15